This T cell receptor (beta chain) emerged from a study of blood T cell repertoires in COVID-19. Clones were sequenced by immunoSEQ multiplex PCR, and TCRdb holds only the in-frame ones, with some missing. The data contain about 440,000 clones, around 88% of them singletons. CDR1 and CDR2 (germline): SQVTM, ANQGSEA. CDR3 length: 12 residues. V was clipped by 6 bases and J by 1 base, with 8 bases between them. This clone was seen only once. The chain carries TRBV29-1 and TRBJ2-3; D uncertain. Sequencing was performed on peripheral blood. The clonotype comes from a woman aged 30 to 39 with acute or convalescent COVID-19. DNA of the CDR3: TGCAGCGTCCCCCTTGGCACAGATACGCAGTATTTT. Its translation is CSVPLGTDTQYF.